This T cell receptor (beta chain) is drawn from a study of T-cell reconstitution after alpha-beta-depleted transplantation in children. The library targeted TCRbeta and was prepared with unique molecular identifiers. MiXCR, run by TCRdb on the PCR reads, gives a single entry per CDR3 protein. The sample yields almost 500,000 distinct CDR3 sequences, under 15% seen once. The CDR3 is made up of 16 amino acids. With 0 bases clipped from V and 4 bases from J, the junction kept 3 bases outside the gene matches. Ten or more counts support this clonotype. The specimen was PBMCs from the stem cell graft donor, collected from the stem cell graft. This TCR was recovered from a human donor who donated a stem cell graft to a child with combined immunodeficiency. The chain recombines TRBV12-3 or TRBV12-4 with TRBJ2-2; 9 bases map to TRBD2. CDR3 sequence: CASSLAWRGGTGELFF. The CDR3 nucleotides read TGTGCCAGCAGTTTAGCGTGGCGGGGGGGCACCGGGGAGCTGTTTTTT.